The text below deals with one T cell receptor beta chain. Its antigen is currently unknown. The sample comes from a study of cytomegalovirus exposure and HLA in healthy donors. Germline lookup yields CDR1 SGDLS and CDR2 YYNGEE. The ends lost 3 bases at V and 3 bases at J; junction bases unmatched: 1. The CDR3 is 14 amino acids. Study-level findings and limits: A later analysis showed that HLA-associated TCR beta chains had undergone more clonal expansion than equally common others. In a later analysis, DRB1 alleles had the most associated TCRs; HLA-C alleles the fewest. Sequences of the TCR beta chain were said to predict the HLA-A and HLA-B alleles of most subjects accurately. For cytomegalovirus status, the classifier reportedly gave diagnoses with high specificity and sensitivity.

PCR used 60 Vbeta primers and 13 Jbeta primers. The data were produced by immunoSEQ multiplex PCR, yet TCRdb's version contains in-frame clones alone and is incomplete. The repertoire holds some 150,000 clones, with less than 85% as singletons. The sample taken for sequencing was PBMCs. The clonotype was recovered from a man aged 40-55 years in good health and CMV-seropositive. This chain links TRBV9 with TRBJ2-3; 10 positions match TRBD2. The CDR3 loop reads CASSASGRTDTQYF. The DNA for the CDR3 is TGTGCCAGCAGCGCTAGCGGGAGAACAGATACGCAGTATTTT.